Listed here are 18 T cell receptor beta chains from one sample, sequenced in a study of shared clonotypes between healthy human individuals. The table came from immunoSEQ multiplex PCR; TCRdb's copy has only in-frame clones and leaves some out. In the table there are about 2.1 million clones, approximately 94% of which are singletons. Selected positively for CCR7 and CD45RO-negative, naive CD8 cells excluded terminally differentiated effector memory CD45RA+ cells. Sequenced material: naive CD8+ T cells from PBMCs. The receptors originated from a man younger than 30 in good health. Some clones in this sample may be carry-over from other donors' samples.

The genes are TRBV7-9 and TRBJ2-1; D is possibly TRBD2 (7 bases). The CDR3 extends over 18 amino acids. With 5 bases removed from V and 7 bases from J, the gap between germline ends came to 27 bases. Germline CDR1 reads SEHNR; CDR2 reads FQNEAQ (reference sequence). The CDR3 spells CASSPALFLEGGGNEQFF. Written as DNA, the CDR3 is TGTGCCAGCAGCCCAGCACTGTTTCTTGAGGGAGGGGGGAATGAGCAGTTCTTC.

V usage is TRBV6-5 and J usage is TRBJ2-7; 7 bases fit TRBD2. J gave up 2 bases and V 3 bases, and 7 bases lay outside the gene matches. This CDR3 has 15 residues. Germline V lookup: CDR1 MNHEY, CDR2 SVGAGI. CDR3 sequence (DNA): TGTGCCAGCAGTTATTCTGCTAGCGGACCCTACGAGCAGTACTTC. Its protein is CASSYSASGPYEQYF.

J is TRBJ2-1 and V is TRBV27; maybe TRBD2 (7 bases). The CDR3 totals 15 residues. The V gene's germline CDR1 is MNHEY and CDR2 SMNVEV (reference sequence). V lost 5 bases to trimming and J lost 4 bases, with 15 bases between them. The CDR3 DNA is TGTGCCAGCAGTCCCGCGGGGGCGGATTACAATGAGCAGTTCTTC. Its protein is CASSPAGADYNEQFF.

J is TRBJ1-4 and V is TRBV2; no reliable D call. Germline assignment: CDR1 SNHLY and CDR2 FYNNEI. This CDR3 comprises 17 residues. V lost 1 base, J lost 3 bases, and 15 bases lay in between. The DNA of the CDR3 is TGTGCCAGCAGTGAAGATGTCGCGGACGGCTCTAATGAAAAACTGTTTTTT. This translates into CASSEDVADGSNEKLFF.

The rearrangement links TRBV4-1 to TRBJ1-1, with 8 bases fitting TRBD1. With 4 bases clipped from V and 2 bases from J, the junction kept 6 bases outside the gene matches. Germline lookup yields CDR1 MGHRA and CDR2 YSYEKL. This CDR3 region has 15 residues. The CDR3 protein is CASSRETGVNTEAFF. For the CDR3, the DNA is TGCGCCAGCAGCCGAGAGACAGGGGTCAACACTGAAGCTTTCTTT.

This clone showed up just once. The chain employs TRBV5-1 and TRBJ1-1; TRBD1 aligns across 10 bases. In germline, CDR1 is SGHRS, CDR2 YFSETQ. The CDR3 totals 16 residues. Unmatched junction bases numbered 12, after V lost 4 bases and J lost 6 bases. The CDR3, as DNA: TGCGCCAGCAGCACGGGACAGGGGCTAACCGGGCCTGAAGCTTTCTTT. Encoded protein: CASSTGQGLTGPEAFF.

The V and J genes are TRBV7-9 and TRBJ1-2; weak D call: TRBD1 (5 bases). In germline, CDR1 is SEHNR, CDR2 FQNEAQ (reference sequence). The CDR3 has 15 residues. Trimming took 5 bases from V and 8 from J, leaving 21 bases between them. This chain's CDR3 is CASSPGTPKWGGYTF. CDR3 DNA sequence: TGTGCCAGCAGCCCAGGGACCCCCAAATGGGGGGGCTACACCTTC. The full variable domain, rest sourced from reference TRBV7-9 and TRBJ1-2, is DTGVSQNPRHKITKRGQNVTFRCDPISEHNRLYWYRQTLGQGPEFLTYFQNEAQLEKSRLLSDRFSAERPKGSFSTLEIQRTEQGDSAMYLCASSPGTPKWGGYTFGSGTRLTVV.

The chain recombines TRBV28 with TRBJ1-2, with D hard to call. Germline V gene lookup returns CDR1 MDHEN and CDR2 SYDVKM. Trimming stripped 3 bases from V and 8 bases from J, with 19 bases between. The CDR3 contains 15 residues. CDR3 loop: CASSLEVRAIGGYTF. The CDR3 nucleotides are TGTGCCAGCAGTTTGGAGGTTAGGGCGATAGGGGGCTACACCTTC.

The chain links TRBV5-1 to TRBJ2-1, with a weak D call TRBD2 (5 bases). Per the germline V gene, CDR1 is SGHRS and CDR2 is YFSETQ. Trimming left V 4 bases short and J 0 bases short, with 11 bases between. This CDR3 comprises 15 residues. In nucleotides, the CDR3 is TGCGCCAGCAGCGAAGAGGGCCTCTCCTACAATGAGCAGTTCTTC. This encodes CASSEEGLSYNEQFF.

The V call is TRBV4-1, the J call TRBJ1-4, with a possible D match to TRBD1 (6 bases). Trimming removed 4 bases at V and 7 bases at J, with 16 bases between. Germline V gives CDR1 MGHRA, CDR2 YSYEKL. The CDR3 totals 15 residues. CDR3 in amino acids: CASSPPDQGFEKLFF. The DNA for the CDR3 is TGCGCCAGCAGCCCCCCTGATCAGGGGTTTGAAAAACTGTTTTTT.

This chain links TRBV30 with TRBJ2-5; D not certain. With the DNA end fitting TRBJ2-7 better, the J assignment may be wrong. This CDR3 is built from 13 residues. Germline CDR1 is GTSNPN and CDR2 is SVGIG (reference sequence). The CDR3 bases are TGTGCCTGGAGTGGGCGAAACTCCTACGAGCAGTACTTC. Translated, it gives CAWSGRNSYEQYF.

The chain combines TRBV9 with TRBJ1-1, with D tentatively TRBD1 (5 bases). V lost 3 bases to trimming and J lost 10 bases, with 25 bases between them. The length of the CDR3 is 16 residues. Germline V lookup: CDR1 SGDLS, CDR2 YYNGEE. This CDR3 reads CASSAQTVDPTLPAFF. The DNA for the CDR3 is TGTGCCAGCAGCGCTCAGACAGTTGACCCTACACTCCCAGCTTTCTTT.

The chain recombines TRBV9 with TRBJ1-2; D uncertain. This CDR3 spans 14 amino acids. V lost 0 bases and J lost 6, with 12 bases in between. CDR1 and CDR2 (germline): SGDLS, YYNGEE. CDR3 sequence reads: CASSVVEGNDGYTF. In DNA, the CDR3 is TGTGCCAGCAGCGTAGTCGAAGGGAATGATGGCTACACCTTC.

This clone appeared a few times. The chain combines TRBV7-9 with TRBJ2-7; D is unresolved. CDR3 size: 13 residues. V lost 6 bases to trimming and J lost 2 bases, with 11 bases between them. Per the germline V gene, CDR1 is SEHNR and CDR2 is FQNEAQ (reference sequence). The CDR3 coding sequence is TGTGCCAGCAGGGATGGGATCCCCTACGAGCAGTACTTC. It is translated as CASRDGIPYEQYF.

J is TRBJ2-3 and V is TRBV25-1, with TRBD2 identical over 9 bases. This CDR3 contains 16 residues. Trimming cost V 4 bases and J 9 bases; bases outside gene matches: 14. Germline loops: CDR1 MGHDK, CDR2 SYGVNS. CDR3 loop: CASSGPAGGDMVTQYF. CDR3 DNA: TGTGCCAGCAGTGGGCCAGCGGGAGGAGACATGGTCACGCAGTATTTT.

The genes are TRBV28 and TRBJ1-1; D uncertain. V lost 7 bases to trimming and J lost 5 bases, with 23 bases between them. CDR1 and CDR2 from the germline V gene are MDHEN and SYDVKM. This CDR3 has 16 amino acids. The DNA of the CDR3 is TGTGCCAGCACCCCTCTCGCCCCCCGGAGCCAGACTGAAGCTTTCTTT. It specifies CASTPLAPRSQTEAFF.

V usage is TRBV27 and J usage is TRBJ2-7; 9 bases are a match to TRBD2. The CDR3 covers 15 residues. Germline V gene lookup returns CDR1 MNHEY and CDR2 SMNVEV (reference sequence). The V and J ends lost 5 bases and 0 bases, in that order; junction bases with no gene match: 5. The CDR3: CASSARLADSYEQYF. CDR3 DNA sequence: TGTGCCAGCAGTGCCAGACTAGCGGACTCCTACGAGCAGTACTTC.

The chain has TRBV5-4 and TRBJ1-2; D perhaps matches TRBD1 (6 bases). Deletions cut 0 bases from V and 4 bases from J, with 22 bases between. CDR3 length: 18 residues. Germline V lookup: CDR1 SGHNT, CDR2 YYREEE (reference sequence). The CDR3: CASSLGWDGGVGSYGYTF. CDR3 in DNA: TGTGCCAGCAGCTTGGGGTGGGACGGGGGCGTCGGGTCCTATGGCTACACCTTC.